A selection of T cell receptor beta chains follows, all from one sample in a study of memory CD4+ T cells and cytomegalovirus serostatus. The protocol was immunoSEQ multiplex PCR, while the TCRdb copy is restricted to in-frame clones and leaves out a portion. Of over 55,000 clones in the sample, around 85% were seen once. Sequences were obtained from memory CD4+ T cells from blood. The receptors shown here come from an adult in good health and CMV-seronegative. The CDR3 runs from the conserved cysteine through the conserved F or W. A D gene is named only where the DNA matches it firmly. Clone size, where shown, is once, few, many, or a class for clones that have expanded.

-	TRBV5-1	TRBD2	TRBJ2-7	CASSLAPGLAGYEQYF	TGCGCCAGCAGTTTAGCTCCGGGACTAGCGGGCTACGAGCAGTACTTC
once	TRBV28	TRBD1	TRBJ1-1	CASQTGGVSENTEAFF	TGTGCCAGTCAGACAGGGGGGGTAAGTGAGAACACTGAAGCTTTCTTT
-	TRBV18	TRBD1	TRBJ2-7	CASSLDRAYEQYF	TGTGCCAGCTCTCTCGACAGGGCCTACGAGCAGTACTTC
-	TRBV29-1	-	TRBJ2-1	CSVAAGKGGNEQFF	TGCAGCGTTGCGGCAGGGAAGGGTGGCAATGAGCAGTTCTTC
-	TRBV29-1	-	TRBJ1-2	CSVTTQTLGFPEF	TGCAGCGTCACAACCCAGACGCTAGGTTTCCCCGAATTC
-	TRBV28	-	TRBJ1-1	CASSLRAGPLNTEAFF	TGTGCCAGCAGTTTAAGGGCCGGGCCGCTGAACACTGAAGCTTTCTTT
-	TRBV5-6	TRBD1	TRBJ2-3	CASSLDEGASTDTQYF	TGTGCCAGCAGCTTGGATGAGGGGGCGAGCACAGATACGCAGTATTTT
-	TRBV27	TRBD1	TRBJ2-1	CASGDRGEQFF	TGTGCCAGCGGGGACAGGGGTGAGCAGTTCTTC
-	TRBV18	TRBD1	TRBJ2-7	CASSPFPGQGSYEQYF	TGTGCCAGCTCACCCTTCCCTGGACAGGGCTCCTACGAGCAGTACTTC
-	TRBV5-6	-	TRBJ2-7	CASTQQRSYEQYF	TGTGCCAGCACCCAGCAACGGTCCTACGAGCAGTACTTC
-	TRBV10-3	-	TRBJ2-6	CAISESGIRANVLTF	TGTGCCATCAGTGAGTCGGGAATCCGGGCCAACGTCCTGACTTTC
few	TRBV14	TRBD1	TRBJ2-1	CASSQPGQGAGNEQFF	TGTGCCAGCAGCCAACCGGGACAGGGGGCGGGTAATGAGCAGTTCTTC